The 29 T cell receptor beta chains given below trace back to one sample, sequenced in a study of T cell responses to AZD1222 COVID-19 vaccine. Sequencing used immunoSEQ multiplex PCR; TCRdb keeps in-frame clones, though not all of them. The sample shows about 68,000 clones, 88% of them seen only once. The sequenced sample was peripheral blood, obtained on day 0 of AZD1222 vaccination. The receptors stem from an adult in good health.

On this clone itself: A read error may account for a junction end that differs from germline. V and J are TRBV20-1 and TRBJ2-1, with 7 bases aligning to TRBD1. The CDR3 loop spans 11 amino acids. Germline V gene data show CDR1 as DFQATT and CDR2 as SNEGSKA (reference sequence). The CDR3 region is CSASDPQGRLF. CDR3 sequence (DNA): TGCAGTGCTAGCGACCCACAGGGGCGGCTCTTC.

This sequence joins TRBV6-5 and TRBJ1-1; a weak D match, TRBD1 (5 bases). Germline CDR1 MNHEY, CDR2 SVGAGI. This CDR3 is 13 amino acids long. V lost 2 bases and J lost 5, with 9 bases in between. The DNA for the CDR3 is TGTGCCAGCAGTTACGGGGGGGATACTGAAGCTTTCTTT. Translating it yields CASSYGGDTEAFF.

The chain links TRBV27 to TRBJ2-2; D is undetermined. This CDR3 has 16 amino acids. CDR1 MNHEY and CDR2 SMNVEV come from the germline V gene (reference sequence). Trimming took off 6 bases at V and 4 bases at J, with 18 bases between the two ends. In DNA, the CDR3 is TGTGCCAGCAGGAATTCGAAAGGCGGCTTCACCGGGGAGCTGTTTTTT. Its translation: CASRNSKGGFTGELFF.

The chain recombines TRBV10-3 with TRBJ1-1; D is uncertain. Trimming stripped 2 bases from V and 4 bases from J, with 5 bases between. The CDR3 consists of 12 residues. Per the germline V gene, CDR1 is ENHRY and CDR2 is SYGVKD. The CDR3 sequence is CAISETVTEAFF. CDR3 nucleotides: TGTGCCATCAGTGAGACCGTCACTGAAGCTTTCTTT.

This chain joins TRBV19 and TRBJ1-2; 7 nucleotides match TRBD1. The CDR3 covers 18 residues. J was trimmed by 6 bases and V by 4 bases; bases with no gene match: 20. In germline, CDR1 is LNHDA, CDR2 SQIVND (reference sequence). The CDR3 bases are TGTGCCAGTAGTACCGCTGGCGTCGGAGGGGGCGCTGGGGATGGCTACACCTTC. It specifies CASSTAGVGGGAGDGYTF.

The genes are TRBV6-4 and TRBJ2-7, with 8 bases fitting TRBD2. From germline, CDR1 is MRHNA and CDR2 SNTAGT. The length of the CDR3 is 13 residues. The trim removed 9 bases at V and 4 bases at J, leaving 8 bases unmatched. DNA for the CDR3: TGTGCCAGGGGCCGCGGGAGGAGATACGAGCAGTACTTC. Translated: CARGRGRRYEQYF.

This sequence joins TRBV5-1 and TRBJ2-1; weak D call: TRBD2 (6 bases). Germline loops: CDR1 SGHRS, CDR2 YFSETQ. V lost 4 bases and J 12 bases, leaving 23 bases between the germline ends. CDR3 size: 15 residues. The CDR3 spells CASSPRLDATAVQFF. The CDR3 region has the DNA TGCGCCAGCAGCCCGAGACTAGATGCTACTGCTGTGCAGTTCTTC.

The rearrangement links TRBV6-5 to TRBJ1-4; 9 bases fit TRBD1. Germline lookup yields CDR1 MNHEY and CDR2 SVGAGI. Losses at the gene ends were 11 bases for V and 4 bases for J; bases not matched to a gene: 5. The CDR3 length is 13 residues. CDR3 amino acids: CAGTTGGNEKLFF. The CDR3 region has the DNA TGTGCCGGGACGACAGGGGGTAATGAAAAACTGTTTTTT.

CDR3 loop: CASSPEPSGSYNEQFF. CDR3 sequence (DNA): TGTGCCAGCAGCCCGGAGCCCAGCGGGAGTTACAATGAGCAGTTCTTC. The chain recombines TRBV5-4 with TRBJ2-1; 8 bases map to TRBD2. Germline V lookup: CDR1 SGHNT, CDR2 YYREEE (reference sequence). The CDR3 has 16 residues. Germline trimming cut 4 bases from V and 4 bases from J; bases unmatched to any gene: 10.

For the CDR3, the DNA is TGTGCCACCAATGTGGTCCGGACACCAGTGGGCAATCAGCCCCAGCATTTT. Translating it yields CATNVVRTPVGNQPQHF. V and J are TRBV24-1 and TRBJ1-5, with D perhaps TRBD1 (5 bases). The CDR3 is made up of 17 amino acids. The V end lost 8 bases, the J end lost 2 bases, and 21 bases lay between the germline ends. Germline loops: CDR1 KGHDR, CDR2 SFDVKD.

This sequence joins TRBV18 and TRBJ1-2; D gene uncertain. Germline CDR1 KGHSH, CDR2 LQKENI. The CDR3 totals 14 residues. Deletions cut 3 bases from V and 3 bases from J, with 11 bases between. The CDR3 sequence is CASSPTTFDYGYTF. Written as DNA, the CDR3 is TGTGCCAGCTCACCCACGACGTTCGACTATGGCTACACCTTC.

The chain links TRBV7-2 to TRBJ2-1; D might be TRBD2 (6 bases). This CDR3 comprises 13 residues. Germline V CDR1 and CDR2: SGHTA, FQGNSA. Trimming removed 2 bases at V and 9 bases at J, with 11 bases between. The CDR3 DNA is TGTGCCAGCAGCTTAAGAGGGCGGGGTGAGCAGTTCTTC. Protein product: CASSLRGRGEQFF.

The count of this clone is one. V is TRBV28 and J is TRBJ2-4; TRBD2 matches 16 bases. V shed 5 bases and J 1 base; nucleotides not matched to a gene: 5. Germline V gives CDR1 MDHEN, CDR2 SYDVKM. The CDR3 sequence is 18 residues long. In DNA form, the CDR3 reads TGTGCCAGCAGTCTAGGGACTAGCGGGAGGGGTGCCAAAAACATTCAGTACTTC. The encoded protein is CASSLGTSGRGAKNIQYF.

The chain combines TRBV6-4 with TRBJ1-1, with TRBD1 as a possible D gene (5 bases). Looked up from germline, CDR1 is MRHNA and CDR2 is SNTAGT. The CDR3 extends over 13 amino acids. With 6 bases removed from V and 0 bases from J, the gap between germline ends came to 8 bases. The CDR3 bases are TGTGCCAGCAGCAGGGACGTGAACACTGAAGCTTTCTTT. Amino acid sequence: CASSRDVNTEAFF.

The genes are TRBV27 and TRBJ1-2; D perhaps matches TRBD1 (5 bases). Germline V gene data show CDR1 as MNHEY and CDR2 as SMNVEV (reference sequence). The CDR3 runs to 13 residues. The V gene lost 5 bases and the J gene lost 6 bases, with 13 bases spanning the gap. The CDR3 loop is CASSPAGLNGYTF. As DNA, the CDR3 is TGTGCCAGCAGTCCAGCAGGGCTTAATGGCTACACCTTC.

This clone was seen only once. The V and J genes are TRBV11-2 and TRBJ2-7; 7 positions agree with TRBD1. CDR3 length: 15 residues. Germline trimming cut 7 bases from V and 1 base from J; bases unmatched to any gene: 10. Germline V gives CDR1 SGHAT, CDR2 FQNNGV. Here the CDR3 DNA reads TGTGCCAGCAATCTCCAGGACAGGCCATCCTACGAGCAGTACTTC. Protein product: CASNLQDRPSYEQYF.

The V and J genes are TRBV19 and TRBJ1-4, with D uncertain. Germline V gene lookup returns CDR1 LNHDA and CDR2 SQIVND (reference sequence). The CDR3 length is 15 residues. Trimming stripped 0 bases from V and 13 bases from J, with 18 bases between. The CDR3 sequence: CASSIDLWQARGLFF. The CDR3 bases are TGTGCCAGTAGTATAGATCTATGGCAGGCACGGGGACTGTTTTTT. The full variable domain, with the rest looked up from reference TRBV19 and TRBJ1-4, is DGGITQSPKYLFRKEGQNVTLSCEQNLNHDAMYWYRQDPGQGLRLIYYSQIVNDFQKGDIAEGYSVSREKKESFPLTVTSAQKNPTAFYLCASSIDLWQARGLFFGSGTQLSVL.

The chain combines TRBV7-8 with TRBJ1-2; maybe TRBD1 (6 bases). Per the germline V gene, CDR1 is SGHVS and CDR2 is FQNEAQ. V lost 0 bases, J lost 0 bases, and 11 bases lay in between. The CDR3 consists of 16 residues. The CDR3, as DNA: TGTGCCAGCAGCTTAGCGAGGACAGCATCTAACTATGGCTACACCTTC. Protein: CASSLARTASNYGYTF.

The CDR3 region has the DNA TGTGCCAGCTCCGGGACCGATAATGAAAAACTGTTTTTT. Protein product: CASSGTDNEKLFF. This chain links TRBV3-1 (or the pseudogene TRBV3-2) with TRBJ1-4, with a weak D call TRBD1 (5 bases). The CDR3 runs 13 residues. The V gene lost 8 bases and the J gene lost 4 bases, with 11 bases spanning the gap. CDR1 LGHDT and CDR2 YNNKEL come from the germline V gene (reference sequence).

This chain joins TRBV18 and TRBJ2-1; weak D call: TRBD1 (5 bases). Deletions cut 2 bases from V and 8 bases from J, with 16 bases between. Germline V CDR1 and CDR2: KGHSH, LQKENI. CDR3 size: 15 residues. This CDR3 is CASSPFREVLDEQFF. CDR3 sequence (DNA): TGTGCCAGCTCACCATTCAGGGAAGTGTTGGATGAGCAGTTCTTC.

The V call is TRBV15, the J call TRBJ2-3; D might be TRBD2 (5 bases). Germline values: CDR1 LNHNV, CDR2 YYDKDF (reference sequence). The CDR3 is made up of 17 amino acids. V shed 0 bases and J shed 2 bases, with 15 bases lying between them. CDR3 sequence: CATSRDLRAVITDTQYF. CDR3 sequence (DNA): TGTGCCACCAGCAGAGATCTGCGGGCGGTTATCACAGATACGCAGTATTTT. Complete variable domain (other parts from reference TRBV15 and TRBJ2-3): DAMVIQNPRYQVTQFGKPVTLSCSQTLNHNVMYWYQQKSSQAPKLLFHYYDKDFNNEADTPDNFQSRRPNTSFCFLDIRSPGLGDTAMYLCATSRDLRAVITDTQYFGPGTRLTVL.

V gene TRBV12-3 or TRBV12-4 combines with J gene TRBJ2-3; D is unclear. V was shortened by 8 bases and J by 2 bases, with 5 bases between the two germline ends. The CDR3 spans 11 residues. For the CDR3, the DNA is TGTGCCAGCGGATTCACAGATACGCAGTATTTT. Protein sequence: CASGFTDTQYF.

The rearrangement uses TRBV5-1 and TRBJ2-3, with D possibly being TRBD2 (6 bases). Germline V gene sequence: CDR1 SGHRS, CDR2 YFSETQ. The CDR3 runs to 16 residues. Trimming took off 0 bases at V and 2 bases at J, with 13 bases between the two ends. CDR3 bases: TGCGCCAGCAGCTTGGTATTGGCGGGGACCACAGATACGCAGTATTTT. Amino acids: CASSLVLAGTTDTQYF.

The chain joins TRBV7-8 to TRBJ2-7; 10 bases are a match to TRBD2. In germline, CDR1 is SGHVS, CDR2 FQNEAQ. This CDR3 spans 16 amino acids. V trimming: 5 bases; J trimming: 4 bases; junction bases outside the gene matches: 11. The CDR3 region has the DNA TGTGCCAGCAGCCAAGGGTCAGTAGCGGGAGGTTACGAGCAGTACTTC. As protein: CASSQGSVAGGYEQYF.

This chain links TRBV6-6 with TRBJ2-5, with TRBD2 matching over 11 bases. Germline CDR1 MNHNY, CDR2 SVGAGI (reference sequence). Trimming took 2 bases from V and 4 from J; bases not matched to a gene: 0. This CDR3 contains 14 residues. CDR3 bases: TGTGCCAGCAGTTACCTAGCGGGAGGAGAGACCCAGTACTTC. Encoded protein: CASSYLAGGETQYF.

The V gene is TRBV28, the J gene TRBJ2-3; 7 bases align to TRBD2. Germline values: CDR1 MDHEN, CDR2 SYDVKM. V was pared by 6 bases and J by 0 bases, with 6 bases of the junction left unmatched. The CDR3 totals 15 residues. This chain's CDR3 is CASRSSGYSTDTQYF. As DNA, the CDR3 is TGTGCCAGCAGGTCTAGCGGTTATAGCACAGATACGCAGTATTTT.

This rearrangement joins TRBV11-2 to TRBJ2-1; TRBD1 matches at 7 bases. The germline V gene encodes CDR1 SGHAT and CDR2 FQNNGV. This CDR3 contains 14 residues. V trimming: 5 bases; J trimming: 4 bases; junction bases outside the gene matches: 5. Here the CDR3 DNA reads TGTGCCAGCAGCCCCCGGGACAGTTACAATGAGCAGTTCTTC. The encoded protein is CASSPRDSYNEQFF.

The rearrangement links TRBV2 to TRBJ2-3; weak D call: TRBD1 (5 bases). This CDR3 region has 15 residues. Trimming removed 3 bases from V and 5 bases from J, with 15 bases in between. Per germline, CDR1 SNHLY and CDR2 FYNNEI. As DNA, the CDR3 is TGTGCCAGCAGTGATTTGGCGCAAGGACAAGATACGCAGTATTTT. Translating gives CASSDLAQGQDTQYF.

This clone has just one count. The chain has TRBV29-1 and TRBJ1-2; the D gene is possibly TRBD1 (5 bases). The CDR3 consists of 14 residues. CDR1 is SQVTM, CDR2 ANQGSEA, per germline. V lost 2 bases to trimming and J lost 6 bases, with 16 bases between them. CDR3 protein: CSVEQGWEIHGYTF. In DNA, the CDR3 is TGCAGCGTTGAACAGGGTTGGGAGATCCATGGCTACACCTTC. The complete variable domain, with remaining parts taken from reference TRBV29-1 and TRBJ1-2, reads SAVISQKPSRDICQRGTSLTIQCQVDSQVTMMFWYRQQPGQSLTLIATANQGSEATYESGFVIDKFPISRPNLTFSTLTVSNMSPEDSSIYLCSVEQGWEIHGYTFGSGTRLTVV.